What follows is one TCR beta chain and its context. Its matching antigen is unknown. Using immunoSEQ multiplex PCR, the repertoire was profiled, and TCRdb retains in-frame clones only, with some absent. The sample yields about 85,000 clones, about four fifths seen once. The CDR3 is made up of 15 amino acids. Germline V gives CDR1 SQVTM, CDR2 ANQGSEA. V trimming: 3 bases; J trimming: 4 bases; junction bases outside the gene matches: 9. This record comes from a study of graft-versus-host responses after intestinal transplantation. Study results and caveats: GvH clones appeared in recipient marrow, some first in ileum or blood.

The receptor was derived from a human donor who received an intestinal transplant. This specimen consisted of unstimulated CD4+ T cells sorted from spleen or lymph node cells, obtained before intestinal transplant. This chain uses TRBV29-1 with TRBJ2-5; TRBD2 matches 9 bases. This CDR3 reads CSVDSGRGFLETQYF. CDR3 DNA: TGCAGCGTTGATAGCGGGAGAGGGTTTTTAGAGACCCAGTACTTC.